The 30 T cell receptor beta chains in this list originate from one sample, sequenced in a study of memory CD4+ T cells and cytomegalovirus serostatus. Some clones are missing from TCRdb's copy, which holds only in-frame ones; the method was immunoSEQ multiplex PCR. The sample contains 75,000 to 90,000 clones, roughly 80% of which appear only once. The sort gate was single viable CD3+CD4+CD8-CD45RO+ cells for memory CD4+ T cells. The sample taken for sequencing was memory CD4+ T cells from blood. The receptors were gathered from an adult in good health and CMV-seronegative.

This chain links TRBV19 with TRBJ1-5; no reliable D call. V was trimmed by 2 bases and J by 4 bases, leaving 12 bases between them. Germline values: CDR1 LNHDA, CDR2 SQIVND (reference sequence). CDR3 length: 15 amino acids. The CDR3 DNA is TGTGCCAGTAGTATATTGGAACAGCTTAATCAGCCCCAGCATTTT. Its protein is CASSILEQLNQPQHF.

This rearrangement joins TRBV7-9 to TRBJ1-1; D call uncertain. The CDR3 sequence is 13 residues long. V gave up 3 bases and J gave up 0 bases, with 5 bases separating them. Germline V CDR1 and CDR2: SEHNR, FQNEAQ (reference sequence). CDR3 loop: CASSFQLNTEAFF. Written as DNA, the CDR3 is TGTGCCAGCAGCTTTCAGCTGAACACTGAAGCTTTCTTT.

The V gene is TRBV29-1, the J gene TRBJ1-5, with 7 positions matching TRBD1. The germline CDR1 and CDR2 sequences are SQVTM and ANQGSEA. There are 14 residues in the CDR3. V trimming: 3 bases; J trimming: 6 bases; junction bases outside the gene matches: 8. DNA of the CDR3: TGCAGCGTTGATGTGGCAGGGGGGGGTCAGCCCCAGCATTTT. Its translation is CSVDVAGGGQPQHF.

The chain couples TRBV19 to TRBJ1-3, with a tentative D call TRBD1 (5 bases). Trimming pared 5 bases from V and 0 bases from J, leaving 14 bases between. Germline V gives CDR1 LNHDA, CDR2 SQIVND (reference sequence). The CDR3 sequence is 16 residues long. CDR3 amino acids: CASSLRTTDSGNTIYF. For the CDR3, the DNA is TGTGCCAGTAGTCTCCGCACGACAGACTCTGGAAACACCATATATTTT.

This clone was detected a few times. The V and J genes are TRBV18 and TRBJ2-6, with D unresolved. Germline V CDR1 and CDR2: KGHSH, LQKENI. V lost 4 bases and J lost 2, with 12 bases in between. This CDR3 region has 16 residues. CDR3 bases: TGTGCCAGCTCACAGGCAGTGGGGACTGGGGCCAACGTCCTGACTTTC. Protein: CASSQAVGTGANVLTF.

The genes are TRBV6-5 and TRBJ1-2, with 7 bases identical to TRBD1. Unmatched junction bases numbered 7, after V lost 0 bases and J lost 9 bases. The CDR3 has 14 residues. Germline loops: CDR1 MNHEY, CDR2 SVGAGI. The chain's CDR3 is CASSYSGNRGSYTF. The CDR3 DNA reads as TGTGCCAGCAGTTACTCGGGTAACAGGGGAAGCTACACCTTC.

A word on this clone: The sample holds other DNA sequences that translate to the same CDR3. CDR3 amino acids: CAWDRAYGYTF. CDR3 DNA: TGTGCCTGGGACAGGGCGTATGGCTACACCTTC. This rearrangement joins TRBV30 to TRBJ1-2; 7 nucleotides align to TRBD1. CDR1 and CDR2 from the germline V gene are GTSNPN and SVGIG (reference sequence). CDR3 length: 11 amino acids. Trimming removed 5 bases from V and 5 bases from J; junction bases left unmatched: 2.

Written as DNA, the CDR3 is TGTGCCAGCAGCTTCCGGGACAGGGGGACTGAAGCTTTCTTT. As protein: CASSFRDRGTEAFF. V and J are TRBV7-2 and TRBJ1-1; 11 nucleotides line up with TRBD1. CDR3 length equals 14 residues. J lost 5 bases, V lost 3 bases, and 2 bases had no gene match. Germline V CDR1 and CDR2: SGHTA, FQGNSA.

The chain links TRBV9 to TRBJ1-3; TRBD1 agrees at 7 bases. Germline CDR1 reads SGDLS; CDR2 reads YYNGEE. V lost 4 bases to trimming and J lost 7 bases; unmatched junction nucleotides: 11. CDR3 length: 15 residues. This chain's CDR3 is CASSSRAGGRNTIYF. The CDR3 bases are TGTGCCAGCAGCTCCCGGGCAGGGGGGAGGAACACCATATATTTT.

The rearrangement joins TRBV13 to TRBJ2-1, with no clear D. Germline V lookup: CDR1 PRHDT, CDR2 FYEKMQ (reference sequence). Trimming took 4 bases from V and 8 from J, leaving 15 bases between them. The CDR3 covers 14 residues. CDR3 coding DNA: TGTGCCAGCAGCTACCGGGCCCGAAGGGATGAGCAGTTCTTC. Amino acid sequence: CASSYRARRDEQFF.

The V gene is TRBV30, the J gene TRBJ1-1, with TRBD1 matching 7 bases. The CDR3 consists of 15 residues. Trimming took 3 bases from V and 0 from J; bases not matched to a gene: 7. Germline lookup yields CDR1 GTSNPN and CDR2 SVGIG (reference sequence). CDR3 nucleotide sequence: TGTGCCTGGAGCTTCGGACAGGCGATGAACACTGAAGCTTTCTTT. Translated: CAWSFGQAMNTEAFF.

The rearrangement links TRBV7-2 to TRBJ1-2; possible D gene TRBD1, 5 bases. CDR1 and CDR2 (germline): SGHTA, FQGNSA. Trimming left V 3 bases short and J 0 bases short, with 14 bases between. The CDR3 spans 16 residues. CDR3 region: CASSLKFPGPNYGYTF. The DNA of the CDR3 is TGTGCCAGCAGCTTGAAATTTCCGGGACCTAACTATGGCTACACCTTC.

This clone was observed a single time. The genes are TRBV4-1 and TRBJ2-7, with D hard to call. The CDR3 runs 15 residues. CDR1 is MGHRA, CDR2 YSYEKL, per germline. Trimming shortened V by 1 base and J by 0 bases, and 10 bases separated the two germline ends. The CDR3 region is CASSQVGQSSYEQYF. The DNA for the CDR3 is TGCGCCAGCAGCCAAGTCGGGCAGAGCTCCTACGAGCAGTACTTC.

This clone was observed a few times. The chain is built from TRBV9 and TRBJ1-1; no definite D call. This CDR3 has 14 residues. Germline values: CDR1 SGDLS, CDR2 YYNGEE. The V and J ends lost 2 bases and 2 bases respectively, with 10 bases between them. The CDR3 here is CASSVRPGNTEAFF. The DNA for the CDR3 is TGTGCCAGCAGCGTCCGTCCGGGAAACACTGAAGCTTTCTTT.

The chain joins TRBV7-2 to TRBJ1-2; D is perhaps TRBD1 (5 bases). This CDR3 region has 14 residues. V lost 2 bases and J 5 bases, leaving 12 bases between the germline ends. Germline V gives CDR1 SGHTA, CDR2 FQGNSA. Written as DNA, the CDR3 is TGTGCCAGCAGCTTACAGGGTATATGGTATGGCTACACCTTC. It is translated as CASSLQGIWYGYTF.

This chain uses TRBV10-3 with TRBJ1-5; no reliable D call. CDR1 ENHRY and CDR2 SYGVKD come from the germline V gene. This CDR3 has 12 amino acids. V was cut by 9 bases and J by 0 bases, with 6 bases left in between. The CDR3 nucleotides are TGTGCCATAGGAGTTAGCAATCAGCCCCAGCATTTT. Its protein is CAIGVSNQPQHF.

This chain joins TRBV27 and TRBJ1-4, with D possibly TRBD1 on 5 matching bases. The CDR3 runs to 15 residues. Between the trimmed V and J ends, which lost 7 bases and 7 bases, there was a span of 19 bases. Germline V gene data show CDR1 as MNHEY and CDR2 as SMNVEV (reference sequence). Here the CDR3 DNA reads TGTGCCAGCACCGACCCAAGGGGTGTCGGTGAAAAACTGTTTTTT. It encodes CASTDPRGVGEKLFF.

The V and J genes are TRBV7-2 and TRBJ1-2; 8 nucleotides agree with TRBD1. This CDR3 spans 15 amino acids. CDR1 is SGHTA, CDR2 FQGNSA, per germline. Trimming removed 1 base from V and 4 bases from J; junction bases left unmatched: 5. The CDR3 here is CASSLGGDRFYGYTF. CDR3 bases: TGTGCCAGCAGCTTAGGAGGGGACAGGTTCTATGGCTACACCTTC.

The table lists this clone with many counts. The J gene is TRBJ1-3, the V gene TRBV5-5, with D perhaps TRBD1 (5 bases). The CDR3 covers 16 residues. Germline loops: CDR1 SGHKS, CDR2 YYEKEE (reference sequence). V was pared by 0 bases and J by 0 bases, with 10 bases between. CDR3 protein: CASSLVGTYSGNTIYF. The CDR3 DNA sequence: TGTGCCAGCAGCTTGGTAGGGACCTACTCTGGAAACACCATATATTTT. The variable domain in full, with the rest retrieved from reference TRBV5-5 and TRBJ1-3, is DAGVTQSPTHLIKTRGQQVTLRCSPISGHKSVSWYQQVLGQGPQFIFQYYEKEERGRGNFPDRFSARQFPNYSSELNVNALLLGDSALYLCASSLVGTYSGNTIYFGEGSWLTVV.

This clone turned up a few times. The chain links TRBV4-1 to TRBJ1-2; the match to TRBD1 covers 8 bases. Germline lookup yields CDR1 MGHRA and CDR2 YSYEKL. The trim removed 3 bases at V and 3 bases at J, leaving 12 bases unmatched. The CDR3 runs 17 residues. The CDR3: CASSQTLTATGDYGYTF. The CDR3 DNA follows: TGCGCCAGCAGCCAGACCCTAACCGCGACAGGGGACTATGGCTACACCTTC.

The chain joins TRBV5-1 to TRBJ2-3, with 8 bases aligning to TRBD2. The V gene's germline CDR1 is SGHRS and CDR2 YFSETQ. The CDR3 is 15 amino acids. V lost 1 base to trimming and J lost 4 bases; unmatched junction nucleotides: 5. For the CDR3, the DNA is TGCGCCAGCAGCTTGCTAGCGGGCCTATCAGATACGCAGTATTTT. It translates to CASSLLAGLSDTQYF.

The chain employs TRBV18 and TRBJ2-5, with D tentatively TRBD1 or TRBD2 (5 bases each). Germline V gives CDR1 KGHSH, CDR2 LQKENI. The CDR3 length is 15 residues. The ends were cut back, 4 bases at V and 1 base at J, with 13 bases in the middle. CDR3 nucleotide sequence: TGTGCCAGCTCACGAGTCGCCGGGGCCCAAGAGACCCAGTACTTC. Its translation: CASSRVAGAQETQYF.

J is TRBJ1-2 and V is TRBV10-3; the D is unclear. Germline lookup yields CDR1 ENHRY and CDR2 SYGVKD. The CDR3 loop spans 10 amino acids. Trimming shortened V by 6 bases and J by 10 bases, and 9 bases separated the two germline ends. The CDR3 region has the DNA TGTGCCATCAGAGGCAACCCCTACACCTTC. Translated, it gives CAIRGNPYTF.

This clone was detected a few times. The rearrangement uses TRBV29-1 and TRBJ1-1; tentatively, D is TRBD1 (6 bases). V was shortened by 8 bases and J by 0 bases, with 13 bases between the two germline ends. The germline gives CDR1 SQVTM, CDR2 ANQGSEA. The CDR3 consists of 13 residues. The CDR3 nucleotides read TGCAGCATGGGGGGACACTTGAACACTGAAGCTTTCTTT. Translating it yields CSMGGHLNTEAFF.

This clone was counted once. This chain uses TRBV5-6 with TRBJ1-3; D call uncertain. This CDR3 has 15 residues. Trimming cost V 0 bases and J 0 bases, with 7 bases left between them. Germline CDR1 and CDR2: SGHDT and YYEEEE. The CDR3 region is CASSLDEVSGNTIYF. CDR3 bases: TGTGCCAGCAGCTTGGACGAAGTCTCTGGAAACACCATATATTTT.

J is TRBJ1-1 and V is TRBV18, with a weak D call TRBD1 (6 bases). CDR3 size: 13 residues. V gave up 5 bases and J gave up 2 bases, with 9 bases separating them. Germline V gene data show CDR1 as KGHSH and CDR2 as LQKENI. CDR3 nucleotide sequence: TGTGCCAGCTCATCGGGGGCCAACACTGAAGCTTTCTTT. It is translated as CASSSGANTEAFF.

CDR3 sequence reads: CASSHDSGNTIYF. DNA of the CDR3: TGCGCCAGCAGTCACGACTCTGGAAACACCATATATTTT. The V gene is TRBV5-1, the J gene TRBJ1-3; D remains unclear. Germline V CDR1 and CDR2: SGHRS, YFSETQ. The CDR3 loop spans 13 amino acids. V was pared by 5 bases and J by 0 bases, with 6 bases between.

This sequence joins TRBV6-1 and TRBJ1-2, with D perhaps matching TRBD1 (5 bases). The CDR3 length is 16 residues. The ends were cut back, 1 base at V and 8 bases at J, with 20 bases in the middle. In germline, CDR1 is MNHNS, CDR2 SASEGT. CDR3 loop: CASSEVGGQGRRGYTF. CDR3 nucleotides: TGTGCCAGCAGTGAAGTAGGTGGGCAGGGACGGCGGGGCTACACCTTC.

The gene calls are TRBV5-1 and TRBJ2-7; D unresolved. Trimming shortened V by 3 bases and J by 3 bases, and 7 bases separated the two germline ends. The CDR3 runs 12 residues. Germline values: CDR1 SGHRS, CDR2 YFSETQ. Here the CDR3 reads CASSSRDYEQYF. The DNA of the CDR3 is TGCGCCAGCAGCTCAAGGGACTACGAGCAGTACTTC.

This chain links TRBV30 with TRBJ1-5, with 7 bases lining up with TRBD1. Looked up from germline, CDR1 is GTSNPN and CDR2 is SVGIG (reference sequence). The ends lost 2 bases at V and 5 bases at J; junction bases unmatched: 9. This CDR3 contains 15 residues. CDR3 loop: CAWSKGAGGDQPQHF. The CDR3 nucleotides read TGTGCCTGGAGTAAAGGGGCAGGGGGTGATCAGCCCCAGCATTTT.